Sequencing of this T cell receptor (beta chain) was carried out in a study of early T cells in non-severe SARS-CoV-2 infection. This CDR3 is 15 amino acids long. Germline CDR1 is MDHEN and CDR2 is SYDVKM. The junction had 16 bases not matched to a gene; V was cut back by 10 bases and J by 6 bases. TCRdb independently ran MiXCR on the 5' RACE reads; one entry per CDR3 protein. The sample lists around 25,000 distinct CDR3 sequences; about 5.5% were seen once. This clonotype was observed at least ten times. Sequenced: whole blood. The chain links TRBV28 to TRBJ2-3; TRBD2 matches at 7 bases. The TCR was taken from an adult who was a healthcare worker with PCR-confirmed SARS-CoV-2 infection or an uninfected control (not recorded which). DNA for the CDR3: TGTGCCACCAACCCCCGCGGGGGTGGGTTGGATACGCAGTATTTT. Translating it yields CATNPRGGGLDTQYF.